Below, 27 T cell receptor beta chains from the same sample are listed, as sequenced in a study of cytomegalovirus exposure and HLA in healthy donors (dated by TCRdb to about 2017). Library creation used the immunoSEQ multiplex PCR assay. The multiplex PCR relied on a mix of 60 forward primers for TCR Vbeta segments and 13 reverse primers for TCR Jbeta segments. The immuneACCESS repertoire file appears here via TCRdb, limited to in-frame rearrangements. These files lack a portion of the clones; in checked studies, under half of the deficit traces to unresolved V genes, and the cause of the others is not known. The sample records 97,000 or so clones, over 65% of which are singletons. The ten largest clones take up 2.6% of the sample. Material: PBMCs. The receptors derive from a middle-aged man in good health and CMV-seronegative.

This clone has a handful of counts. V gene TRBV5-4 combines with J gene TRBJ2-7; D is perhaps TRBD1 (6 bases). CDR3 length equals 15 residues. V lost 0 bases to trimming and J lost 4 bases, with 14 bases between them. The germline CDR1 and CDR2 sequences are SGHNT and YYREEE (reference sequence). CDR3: CASSLDRDTWYEQYF. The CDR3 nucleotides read TGTGCCAGCAGCTTGGACCGGGACACATGGTACGAGCAGTACTTC.

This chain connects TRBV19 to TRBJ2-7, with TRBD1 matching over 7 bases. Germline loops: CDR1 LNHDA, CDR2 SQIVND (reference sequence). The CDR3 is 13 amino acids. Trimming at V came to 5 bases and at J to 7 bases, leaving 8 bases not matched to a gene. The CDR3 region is CASSALQGREQYF. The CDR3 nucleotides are TGTGCCAGTAGTGCTTTACAGGGGCGAGAGCAGTACTTC.

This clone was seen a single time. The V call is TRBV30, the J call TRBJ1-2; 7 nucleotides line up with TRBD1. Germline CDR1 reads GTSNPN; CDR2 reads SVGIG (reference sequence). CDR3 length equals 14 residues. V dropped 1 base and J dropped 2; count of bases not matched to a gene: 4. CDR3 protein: CAWSGQGLNYGYTF. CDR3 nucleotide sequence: TGTGCCTGGAGTGGACAGGGCCTAAACTATGGCTACACCTTC.

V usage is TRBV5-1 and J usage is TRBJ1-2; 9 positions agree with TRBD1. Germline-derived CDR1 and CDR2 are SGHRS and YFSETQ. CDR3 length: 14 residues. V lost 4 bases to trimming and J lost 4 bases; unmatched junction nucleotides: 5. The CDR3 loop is CASSRDRVGYGYTF. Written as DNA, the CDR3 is TGCGCCAGCAGCAGGGACAGGGTTGGCTATGGCTACACCTTC.

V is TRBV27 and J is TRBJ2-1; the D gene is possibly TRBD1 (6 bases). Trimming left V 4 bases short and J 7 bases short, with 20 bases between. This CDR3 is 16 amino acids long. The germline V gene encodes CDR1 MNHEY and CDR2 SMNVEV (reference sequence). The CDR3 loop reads CASSSPAGQGWNEQFF. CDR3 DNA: TGTGCCAGCAGTTCCCCCGCCGGGCAGGGGTGGAATGAGCAGTTCTTC.

The CDR3: CASSIGKYNEQFF. The CDR3 DNA is TGTGCCAGTAGTATCGGGAAGTACAATGAGCAGTTCTTC. V and J are TRBV19 and TRBJ2-1, with TRBD2 as a possible D gene (5 bases). The germline CDR1 and CDR2 sequences are LNHDA and SQIVND (reference sequence). V dropped 3 bases and J dropped 4 bases, with 7 bases sitting between them. The CDR3 has 13 amino acids.

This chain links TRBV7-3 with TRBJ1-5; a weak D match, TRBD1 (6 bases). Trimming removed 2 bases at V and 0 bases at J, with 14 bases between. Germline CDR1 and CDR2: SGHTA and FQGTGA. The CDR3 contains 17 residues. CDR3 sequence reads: CASSLEGGVDSNQPQHF. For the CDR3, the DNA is TGTGCCAGCAGCTTAGAAGGGGGGGTCGATAGCAATCAGCCCCAGCATTTT.

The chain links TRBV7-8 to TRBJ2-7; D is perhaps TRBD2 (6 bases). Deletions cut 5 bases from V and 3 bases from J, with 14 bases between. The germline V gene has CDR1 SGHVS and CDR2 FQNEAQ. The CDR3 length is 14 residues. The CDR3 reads CASSPRDLLYEQYF. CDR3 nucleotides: TGTGCCAGCAGCCCCCGGGACTTACTCTACGAGCAGTACTTC.

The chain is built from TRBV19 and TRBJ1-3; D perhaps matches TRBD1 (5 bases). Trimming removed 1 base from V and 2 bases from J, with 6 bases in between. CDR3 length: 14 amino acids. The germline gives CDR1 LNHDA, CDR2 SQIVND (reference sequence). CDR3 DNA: TGTGCCAGTAGTATAGCAGGGCCTGGAAACACCATATATTTT. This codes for CASSIAGPGNTIYF.

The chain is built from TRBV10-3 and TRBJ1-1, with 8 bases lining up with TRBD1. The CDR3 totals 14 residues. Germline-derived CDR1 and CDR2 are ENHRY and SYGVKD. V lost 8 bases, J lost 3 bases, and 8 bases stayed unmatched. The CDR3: CAISDREIDTEAFF. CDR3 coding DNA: TGTGCCATCTCGGACAGGGAGATTGACACTGAAGCTTTCTTT.

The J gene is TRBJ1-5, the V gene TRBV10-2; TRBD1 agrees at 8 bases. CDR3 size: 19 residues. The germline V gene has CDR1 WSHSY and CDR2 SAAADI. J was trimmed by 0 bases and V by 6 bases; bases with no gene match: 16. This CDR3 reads CASSRNSGTGPYSNQPQHF. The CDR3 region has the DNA TGCGCCAGCAGCCGTAACTCCGGGACAGGTCCTTATAGCAATCAGCCCCAGCATTTT.

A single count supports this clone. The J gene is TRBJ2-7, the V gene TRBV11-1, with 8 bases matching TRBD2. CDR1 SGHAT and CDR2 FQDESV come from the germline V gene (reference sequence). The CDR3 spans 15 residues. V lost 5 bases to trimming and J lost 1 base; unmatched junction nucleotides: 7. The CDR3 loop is CASSPRGVPSYEQYF. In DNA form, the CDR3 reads TGTGCCAGCAGCCCGCGGGGGGTCCCTTCCTACGAGCAGTACTTC. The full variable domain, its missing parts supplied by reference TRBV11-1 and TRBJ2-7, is EAEVAQSPRYKITEKSQAVAFWCDPISGHATLYWYRQILGQGPELLVQFQDESVVDDSQLPKDRFSAERLKGVDSTLKIQPAELGDSAMYLCASSPRGVPSYEQYFGPGTRLTVT.

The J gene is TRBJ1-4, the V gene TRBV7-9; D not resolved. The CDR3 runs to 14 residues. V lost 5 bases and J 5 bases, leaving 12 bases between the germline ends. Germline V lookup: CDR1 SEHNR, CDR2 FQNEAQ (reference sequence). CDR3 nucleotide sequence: TGTGCCAGCAGCCCCCCGGGTGAGAATGAAAAACTGTTTTTT. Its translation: CASSPPGENEKLFF.

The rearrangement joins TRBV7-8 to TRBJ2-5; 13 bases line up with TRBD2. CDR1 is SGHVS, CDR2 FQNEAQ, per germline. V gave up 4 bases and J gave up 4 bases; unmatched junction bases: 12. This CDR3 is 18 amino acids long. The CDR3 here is CASSSRLRTSGGGETQYF. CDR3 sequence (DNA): TGTGCCAGCAGCTCCCGCCTGAGGACTAGCGGGGGAGGAGAGACCCAGTACTTC.

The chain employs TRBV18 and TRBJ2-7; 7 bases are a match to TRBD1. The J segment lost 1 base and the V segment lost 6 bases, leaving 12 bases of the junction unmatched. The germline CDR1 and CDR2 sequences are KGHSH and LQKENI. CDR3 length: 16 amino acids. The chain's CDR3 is CASSPQPTGVSYEQYF. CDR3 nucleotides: TGTGCCAGCTCCCCGCAACCAACAGGGGTGTCCTACGAGCAGTACTTC.

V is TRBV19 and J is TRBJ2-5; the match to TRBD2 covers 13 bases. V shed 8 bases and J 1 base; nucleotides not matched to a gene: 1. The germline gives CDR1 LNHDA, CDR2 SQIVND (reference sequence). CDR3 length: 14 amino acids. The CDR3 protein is CASGLAGAQETQYF. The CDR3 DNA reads TGTGCCAGTGGACTAGCGGGGGCCCAAGAGACCCAGTACTTC. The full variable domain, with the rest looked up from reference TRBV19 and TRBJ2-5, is DGGITQSPKYLFRKEGQNVTLSCEQNLNHDAMYWYRQDPGQGLRLIYYSQIVNDFQKGDIAEGYSVSREKKESFPLTVTSAQKNPTAFYLCASGLAGAQETQYFGPGTRLLVL.

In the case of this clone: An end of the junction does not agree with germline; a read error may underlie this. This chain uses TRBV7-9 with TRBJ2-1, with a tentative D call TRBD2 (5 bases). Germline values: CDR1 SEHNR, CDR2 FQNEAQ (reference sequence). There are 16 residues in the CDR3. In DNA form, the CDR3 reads TGTTCCAGCAGCTTAAGTTACGGGGTCTCCTACAATGAGCAGTTCTTC. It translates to CSSSLSYGVSYNEQFF.

This chain's CDR3 is CASLFQGATDTQYF. CDR3 sequence (DNA): TGTGCCAGCTTGTTTCAGGGGGCCACAGATACGCAGTATTTT. The chain employs TRBV2 and TRBJ2-3; 8 bases are a match to TRBD1. From germline, CDR1 is SNHLY and CDR2 FYNNEI. The J segment lost 2 bases and the V segment lost 8 bases, leaving 6 bases of the junction unmatched. This CDR3 is built from 14 residues.

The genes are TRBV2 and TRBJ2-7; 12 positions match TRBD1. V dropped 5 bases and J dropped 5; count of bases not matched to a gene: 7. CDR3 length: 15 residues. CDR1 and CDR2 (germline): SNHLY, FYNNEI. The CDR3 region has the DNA TGTGCCAGCAGTCATATCGGGACAGGGGGCAACGAGCAGTACTTC. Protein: CASSHIGTGGNEQYF. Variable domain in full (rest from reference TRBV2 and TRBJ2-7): EPEVTQTPSHQVTQMGQEVILRCVPISNHLYFYWYRQILGQKVEFLVSFYNNEISEKSEIFDDQFSVERPDGSNFTLKIRSTKLEDSAMYFCASSHIGTGGNEQYFGPGTRLTVT.

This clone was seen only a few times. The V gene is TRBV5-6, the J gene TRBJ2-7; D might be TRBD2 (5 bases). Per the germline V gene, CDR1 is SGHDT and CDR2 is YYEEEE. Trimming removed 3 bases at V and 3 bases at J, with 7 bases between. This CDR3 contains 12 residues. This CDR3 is CASSSDYYEQYF. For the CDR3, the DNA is TGTGCCAGCAGCTCTGACTACTACGAGCAGTACTTC. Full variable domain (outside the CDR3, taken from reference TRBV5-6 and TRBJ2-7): DAGVTQSPTHLIKTRGQQVTLRCSPKSGHDTVSWYQQALGQGPQFIFQYYEEEERQRGNFPDRFSGHQFPNYSSELNVNALLLGDSALYLCASSSDYYEQYFGPGTRLTVT.

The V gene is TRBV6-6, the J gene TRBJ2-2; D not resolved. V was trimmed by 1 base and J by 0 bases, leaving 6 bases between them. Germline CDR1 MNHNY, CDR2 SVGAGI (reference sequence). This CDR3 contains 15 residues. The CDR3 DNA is TGTGCCAGCAGTTACTACAGACCGAACACCGGGGAGCTGTTTTTT. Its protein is CASSYYRPNTGELFF.

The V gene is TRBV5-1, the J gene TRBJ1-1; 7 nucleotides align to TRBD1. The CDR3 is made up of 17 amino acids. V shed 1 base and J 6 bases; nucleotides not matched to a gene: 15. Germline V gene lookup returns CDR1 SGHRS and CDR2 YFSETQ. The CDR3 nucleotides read TGCGCCAGCAGCTTGATAAGTAGGGCAGGGGGATTCCCTGAAGCTTTCTTT. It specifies CASSLISRAGGFPEAFF.

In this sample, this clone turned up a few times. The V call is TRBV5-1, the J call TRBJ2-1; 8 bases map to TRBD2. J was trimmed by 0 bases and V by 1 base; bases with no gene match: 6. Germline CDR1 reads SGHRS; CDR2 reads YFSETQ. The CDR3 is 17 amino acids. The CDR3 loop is CASSLTSGGGSYNEQFF. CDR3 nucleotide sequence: TGCGCCAGCAGCTTGACGTCCGGGGGGGGCTCCTACAATGAGCAGTTCTTC.

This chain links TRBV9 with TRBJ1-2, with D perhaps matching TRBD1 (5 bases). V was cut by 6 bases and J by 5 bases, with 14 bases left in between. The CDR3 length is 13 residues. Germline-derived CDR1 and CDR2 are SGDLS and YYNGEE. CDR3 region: CASNREGRYGYTF. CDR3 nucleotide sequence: TGTGCCAGCAATCGGGAGGGGAGGTATGGCTACACCTTC.

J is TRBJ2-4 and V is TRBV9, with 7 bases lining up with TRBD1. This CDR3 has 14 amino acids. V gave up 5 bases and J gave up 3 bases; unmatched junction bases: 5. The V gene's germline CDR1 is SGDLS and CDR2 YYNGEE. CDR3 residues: CASSPGGGKNIQYF. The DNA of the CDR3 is TGTGCCAGCAGTCCAGGGGGTGGCAAAAACATTCAGTACTTC.

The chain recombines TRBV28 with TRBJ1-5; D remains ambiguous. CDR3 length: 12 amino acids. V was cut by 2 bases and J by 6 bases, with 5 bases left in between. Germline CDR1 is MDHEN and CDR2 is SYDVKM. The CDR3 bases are TGTGCCAGCAGTTTAACCGGTCAGCCCCAGCATTTT. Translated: CASSLTGQPQHF.

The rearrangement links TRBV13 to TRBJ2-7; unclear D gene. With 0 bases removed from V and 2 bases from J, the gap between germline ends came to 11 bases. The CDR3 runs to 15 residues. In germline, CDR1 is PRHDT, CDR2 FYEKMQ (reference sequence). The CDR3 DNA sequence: TGTGCCAGCAGCTTAGGGGGCCGTAGGCCCTACGAGCAGTACTTC. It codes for CASSLGGRRPYEQYF. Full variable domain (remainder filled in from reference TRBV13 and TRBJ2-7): AAGVIQSPRHLIKEKRETATLKCYPIPRHDTVYWYQQGPGQDPQFLISFYEKMQSDKGSIPDRFSAQQFSDYHSELNMSSLELGDSALYFCASSLGGRRPYEQYFGPGTRLTVT.